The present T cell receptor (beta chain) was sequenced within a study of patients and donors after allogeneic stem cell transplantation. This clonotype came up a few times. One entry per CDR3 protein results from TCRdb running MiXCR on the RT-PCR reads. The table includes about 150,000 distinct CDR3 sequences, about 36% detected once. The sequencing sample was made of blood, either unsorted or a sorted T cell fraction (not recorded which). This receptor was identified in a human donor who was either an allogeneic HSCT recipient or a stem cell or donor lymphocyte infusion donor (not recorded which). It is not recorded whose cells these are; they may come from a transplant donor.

The CDR3 nucleotides read TGTGCCAGCTCCCCGGAGGAGACCCAGTACTTC. This encodes CASSPEETQYF. This rearrangement joins TRBV21-1 to TRBJ2-5; no DNA check was done on the table's D call, TRBD1. TRBV21-1 is annotated as a pseudogene. CDR3 length equals 11 residues.